Given below is one T cell receptor (beta chain) in context. The CDR3 is made up of 14 amino acids. Trimming pared 10 bases from V and 3 bases from J, leaving 16 bases between. Germline CDR1 ENHRY, CDR2 SYGVKD. The data were taken from a study of OX40 agonist ivuxolimab in advanced cancers. Some clones are missing from TCRdb's copy, which holds only in-frame ones; the method was immunoSEQ multiplex PCR. The sample gives tens of thousands of clones, approximately 90% of which show up once; under 0.45% is in the top ten. V usage is TRBV10-3 and J usage is TRBJ1-5; D remains unclear. This TCR derives from an adult with an advanced solid tumor such as melanoma, head and neck, liver or kidney cancer. Sequences were derived from CD4+ or CD8+ T cells sorted from blood, sampled in a trial of the OX40 agonist ivuxolimab. CDR3 nucleotide sequence: TGTGCCACCCGGAACTGGGGTGCCAATCAGCCCCAGCATTTT. It is translated as CATRNWGANQPQHF.